This TCR beta chain came from a study of CD8+CD57+ T cells in acquired aplastic anemia. Study-wide context: CD4+ and CD8+ cells, once sorted, gave DNA averaging about 3.4 ug. Study-level results: Patients were compared with controls for CD8+ Simpson's diversity, and no significant difference emerged. Patients and controls were found to share 25 to 35 CD8+ CDR3 sequences.

This clonotype showed up just once. Its antigen remains unidentified. An end of the junction differs from the germline gene, which may be a read error. The CDR3 has 11 residues. The germline CDR1 and CDR2 sequences are SQVTM and ANQGSEA. TCR beta VDJ and CDR3 profiles were obtained from a genomic DNA template. TCRdb fed the reads into MiXCR, producing one record per CDR3 protein. The sample includes some 410,000 distinct CDR3 sequences, about two thirds of them seen just once. The gene calls are TRBV29-1 and TRBJ1-2; no definite D call. Sequencing was performed on sorted CD4+, CD8+, or CD8+CD57+ T cells (not recorded which) from PBMCs. The TCR originated in a human donor in good health, serving as a control. Here the CDR3 DNA reads TGCAGTGTTGTTGGTGCCTATACCTACGCCTTC. This encodes CSVVGAYTYAF. Full variable domain (remainder filled in from reference TRBV29-1 and TRBJ1-2): SAVISQKPSRDICQRGTSLTIQCQVDSQVTMMFWYRQQPGQSLTLIATANQGSEATYESGFVIDKFPISRPNLTFSTLTVSNMSPEDSSIYLCSVVGAYTYAFGSGTRLTVV.